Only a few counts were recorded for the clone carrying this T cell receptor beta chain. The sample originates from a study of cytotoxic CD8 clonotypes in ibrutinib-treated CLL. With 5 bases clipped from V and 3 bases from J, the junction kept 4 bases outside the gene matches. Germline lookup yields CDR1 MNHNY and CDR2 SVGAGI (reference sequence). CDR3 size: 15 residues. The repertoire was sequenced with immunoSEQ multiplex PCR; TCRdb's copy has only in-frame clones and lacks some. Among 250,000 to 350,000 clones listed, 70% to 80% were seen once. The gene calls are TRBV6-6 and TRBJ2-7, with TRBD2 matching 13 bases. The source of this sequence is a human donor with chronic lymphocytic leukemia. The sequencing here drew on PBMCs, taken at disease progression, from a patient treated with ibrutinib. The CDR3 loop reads CASSPRTSGSYEQYF. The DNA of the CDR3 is TGTGCCAGCAGTCCCCGGACTAGCGGGAGCTACGAGCAGTACTTC.